This TCR beta chain was sequenced in a study of blood T cell repertoires in COVID-19. TCRdb's copy holds only in-frame clones and misses some; the assay was immunoSEQ multiplex PCR. The table has a few hundred thousand clones, 80% to 90% seen once. CDR3 length: 14 amino acids. The germline gives CDR1 MNHEY, CDR2 SVGAGI. Trimming removed 6 bases from V and 4 bases from J, with 15 bases in between. Sequencing was performed on peripheral blood. The sequence came from a man aged 50-60 years with active or convalescent COVID-19. The chain uses TRBV6-5 and TRBJ1-1, with a tentative D call TRBD1 (6 bases). CDR3 sequence reads: CASRGAGGATEAFF. For the CDR3, the DNA is TGTGCCAGCAGAGGAGCGGGGGGGGCCACTGAAGCTTTCTTT.